This TCR beta chain comes out of a study of CD8 T cells in Susac syndrome. Reverse transcription used about 0.45 to 1 ug RNA and random hexamers. Using its own MiXCR run on the immunoSEQ multiplex PCR reads, TCRdb lists one record per CDR3 protein. This table holds 100,000 to 150,000 distinct CDR3 sequences, around 95% found once. The material sequenced was CD8+ T cells from PBMCs. This clonotype was sampled from a human donor with Susac syndrome.

The CDR3 region has the DNA TGCAGTGCAGCCCCAGGGGATATTAGCTATGGCTACACCTTC. Its translation: CSAAPGDISYGYTF. The chain recombines TRBV20-1 with TRBJ1-2, with D possibly TRBD1 on 6 matching bases. Trimming shortened V by 6 bases and J by 4 bases, and 18 bases separated the two germline ends. Germline CDR1 DFQATT, CDR2 SNEGSKA (reference sequence). This CDR3 spans 14 amino acids.